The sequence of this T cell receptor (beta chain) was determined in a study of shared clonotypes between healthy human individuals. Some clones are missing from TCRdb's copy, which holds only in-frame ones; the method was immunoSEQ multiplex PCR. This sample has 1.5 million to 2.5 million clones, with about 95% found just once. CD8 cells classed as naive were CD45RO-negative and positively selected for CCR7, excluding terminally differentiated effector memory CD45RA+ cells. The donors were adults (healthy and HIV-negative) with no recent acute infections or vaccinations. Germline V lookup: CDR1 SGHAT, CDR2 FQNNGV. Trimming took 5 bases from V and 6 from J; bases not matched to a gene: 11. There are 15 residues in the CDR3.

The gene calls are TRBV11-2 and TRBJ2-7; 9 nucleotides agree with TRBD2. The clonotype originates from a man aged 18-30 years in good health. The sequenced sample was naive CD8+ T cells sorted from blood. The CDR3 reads CASSPAGGPVGEQYF. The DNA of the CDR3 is TGTGCCAGCAGCCCAGCGGGGGGCCCTGTCGGCGAGCAGTACTTC.